The rows below give T cell receptor beta chains drawn from one sample of a study of cytomegalovirus exposure and HLA in healthy donors. Profiling relied on immunoSEQ multiplex PCR, and the TCRdb table lists in-frame clones only, not all of them. Seen here are about 150,000 clones, roughly 89% observed once, and the top ten hold about 3.5%. Sequences were obtained from PBMCs. These receptors all come from a woman under 30 in good health and CMV-seropositive. The CDR3 runs from the conserved cysteine through the conserved F or W. The D gene is left open where the match is weak. Where a row states a size, it is once, few, many or the class of an expanded clone; other rows omit it.

cdr3_aa cdr3_nt cdr3_length clone_size j_call d_call v_call
CASSSTPHDRGFTEAFF TGCGCCAGCAGCTCCACCCCCCACGACAGGGGCTTCACTGAAGCTTTCTTT 17 NA TRBJ1-1 TRBD1 TRBV5-1
CASSDYPSEQYF TGTGCCAGCAGTGACTATCCCTCCGAGCAGTACTTC 12 NA TRBJ2-7 NA TRBV28
CASSLLAFPNEQFF TGTGCCAGCAGCTTACTAGCGTTCCCCAATGAGCAGTTCTTC 14 once TRBJ2-1 NA TRBV7-3
CSVELQGARGYTF TGCAGCGTTGAACTACAGGGGGCGCGAGGCTACACCTTC 13 NA TRBJ1-2 TRBD1 TRBV29-1
CASGFSGTYEQYF TGTGCCAGTGGATTTAGCGGGACCTACGAGCAGTACTTC 13 NA TRBJ2-7 TRBD2 TRBV25-1
CASSPWSSYEQYF TGTGCCAGCTCACCCTGGAGCTCCTACGAGCAGTACTTC 13 NA TRBJ2-7 NA TRBV18
CASSSRDRGTGELFF TGTGCCAGCAGCTCCCGCGACAGGGGAACCGGGGAGCTGTTTTTT 15 NA TRBJ2-2 TRBD1 TRBV7-9
CASSYGAGFTYF TGTGCCAGCAGTTACGGAGCGGGATTTACATATTTT 12 NA TRBJ2-3 TRBD2 TRBV6-5
CASISPRGAGELFF TGTGCCAGCATTAGTCCCCGGGGGGCCGGGGAGCTGTTTTTT 14 NA TRBJ2-2 TRBD2 TRBV6-6
CASSWTSGRRDEQYF TGCGCCAGCAGCTGGACTAGCGGGAGAAGGGACGAGCAGTACTTC 15 NA TRBJ2-7 TRBD2 TRBV5-1
CATSSAGAWGANVLTF TGTGCCACCAGCAGCGCGGGGGCATGGGGGGCCAACGTCCTGACTTTC 16 NA TRBJ2-6 NA TRBV19
CASSPGGGYTGELFF TGTGCCAGCAGCCCTGGGGGGGGATACACCGGGGAGCTGTTTTTT 15 once TRBJ2-2 TRBD2 TRBV7-6
CASSFLAGGTDTQYF TGTGCCAGCAGTTTTCTAGCGGGAGGGACAGATACGCAGTATTTT 15 NA TRBJ2-3 TRBD2 TRBV27
CASSALEGGQETQYF TGTGCCAGCAGCGCCTTAGAGGGAGGCCAAGAGACCCAGTACTTC 15 NA TRBJ2-5 NA TRBV7-8
CASSYQAYPIYEQYF TGTGCCAGCAGTTACCAGGCTTATCCAATCTACGAGCAGTACTTC 15 once TRBJ2-7 NA TRBV6-5
CASSPGQGTDTQYF TGTGCCAGCTCACCGGGACAGGGGACAGATACGCAGTATTTT 14 few TRBJ2-3 TRBD1 TRBV18
CASSPFTSYYEQYF TGTGCCAGTAGTCCCTTTACTAGCTACTACGAGCAGTACTTC 14 NA TRBJ2-7 NA TRBV19
CASSQAGGGDQPQHF TGCGCCAGCAGCCAAGCAGGGGGTGGGGATCAGCCCCAGCATTTT 15 NA TRBJ1-5 TRBD1 TRBV4-1
CASSNQGYEQYF TGTGCCAGTAGCAACCAGGGTTACGAGCAGTACTTC 12 NA TRBJ2-7 NA TRBV19
CASRASDYGYTF TGTGCCAGCAGGGCCTCAGACTATGGCTACACCTTC 12 once TRBJ1-2 NA TRBV6-1
CASLRDRAGQPQHF TGTGCCAGCCTCCGGGACAGGGCTGGGCAGCCCCAGCATTTT 14 NA TRBJ1-5 TRBD1 TRBV18
CASSPSPTDTQYF TGTGCCAGCAGTCCGTCCCCCACAGATACGCAGTATTTT 13 NA TRBJ2-3 NA TRBV6-1
CASGEETQYF TGTGCCAGCGGAGAGGAGACCCAGTACTTC 10 NA TRBJ2-5 NA TRBV28
CASSLGSTGELFF TGTGCCAGCAGCTTAGGTAGCACCGGGGAGCTGTTTTTT 13 NA TRBJ2-2 NA TRBV7-8
CASSNRGPTGGEQYF TGTGCCAGTAGTAATAGGGGGCCGACAGGGGGAGAGCAGTACTTC 15 NA TRBJ2-7 TRBD1 TRBV19
CASSLTRTSGSTDTQYF TGCGCCAGCAGCCTGACCCGGACTAGCGGGAGTACAGATACGCAGTATTTT 17 NA TRBJ2-3 TRBD2 TRBV5-1
CASSFRTGDGYTF TGTGCCAGCAGCTTTAGGACAGGGGACGGCTACACCTTC 13 NA TRBJ1-2 TRBD1 TRBV9
CASSRRTSGIDEQFF TGCGCCAGCAGCCGAAGGACTAGCGGGATCGATGAGCAGTTCTTC 15 NA TRBJ2-1 TRBD2 TRBV4-3
CAISESGSGRAETQYF TGTGCCATCAGTGAGTCGGGTAGCGGGAGGGCCGAGACCCAGTACTTC 16 NA TRBJ2-5 TRBD2 TRBV10-3
CASSLDSYGYTF TGTGCCAGCAGCCTTGACTCCTATGGCTACACCTTC 12 NA TRBJ1-2 NA TRBV11-3
CASSQDKYFTDTQYF TGTGCCAGCAGCCAAGATAAGTACTTCACAGATACGCAGTATTTT 15 NA TRBJ2-3 NA TRBV4-2
CATSRGGQGQGKLFF TGTGCCACCAGCAGAGGGGGACAGGGGCAGGGAAAACTGTTTTTT 15 NA TRBJ1-4 TRBD1 TRBV15
CASSLSPVQETQYF TGCGCCAGCAGCTTGTCCCCGGTTCAAGAGACCCAGTACTTC 14 NA TRBJ2-5 NA TRBV5-1
CASSIRGGTEAFF TGTGCCAGTAGTATTCGAGGGGGCACTGAAGCTTTCTTT 13 NA TRBJ1-1 NA TRBV19
CASSGQGNQPQHF TGTGCCAGCTCCGGACAGGGCAATCAGCCCCAGCATTTT 13 NA TRBJ1-5 TRBD1 TRBV18
CASSTRQGAREQYF TGTGCCAGTAGTACCAGACAGGGGGCCAGGGAGCAGTACTTC 14 NA TRBJ2-7 TRBD1 TRBV19
CASSTQPGQGAFETQYF TGTGCCAGCTCCACGCAACCGGGACAGGGGGCGTTTGAGACCCAGTACTTC 17 NA TRBJ2-5 TRBD1 TRBV5-5
CAWSVGTSAYNEQFF TGTGCCTGGAGTGTAGGGACTAGCGCCTACAATGAGCAGTTCTTC 15 NA TRBJ2-1 TRBD2 TRBV30
CASSFRDRKTNEQYF TGCGCCAGCAGCTTCCGGGACAGAAAGACCAACGAGCAGTACTTC 15 once TRBJ2-7 TRBD1 TRBV5-1
CASSPGQGDYGYTF TGCGCCAGCAGCCCCGGACAGGGAGACTATGGCTACACCTTC 14 NA TRBJ1-2 TRBD1 TRBV5-1
CASSLTGLAGASTGELFF TGTGCCAGCAGCTTGACTGGTCTAGCGGGAGCCTCCACCGGGGAGCTGTTTTTT 18 NA TRBJ2-2 TRBD2 TRBV11-3
CASSSRGSGYTDTQYF TGTGCCAGCAGCTCCCGAGGTAGCGGATACACAGATACGCAGTATTTT 16 NA TRBJ2-3 NA TRBV9
CASSSPGGQDTEAFF TGTGCCAGCAGTTCCCCCGGGGGGCAGGACACTGAAGCTTTCTTT 15 NA TRBJ1-1 NA TRBV28
CASRNQGTSYEQYF TGTGCCAGCAGAAATCAGGGGACGTCCTACGAGCAGTACTTC 14 NA TRBJ2-7 NA TRBV28
CASSLAGLGSGANVLTF TGTGCCAGCAGCTTGGCAGGCCTGGGCTCTGGGGCCAACGTCCTGACTTTC 17 NA TRBJ2-6 NA TRBV5-4
CSVVGGQGAYEQYF TGCAGCGTTGTAGGCGGCCAGGGGGCTTACGAGCAGTACTTC 14 NA TRBJ2-7 TRBD1 TRBV29-1
CASVPPGTSEKLFF TGTGCTAGTGTCCCCCCCGGGACAAGTGAAAAACTGTTTTTT 14 few TRBJ1-4 NA TRBV12-5
CASSLWGEETQYF TGTGCCAGCAGTTTATGGGGGGAAGAGACCCAGTACTTC 13 once TRBJ2-5 NA TRBV27
CASRLDRGFISGANVLTF TGCGCCAGCAGACTCGACAGGGGATTTATCTCTGGGGCCAACGTCCTGACTTTC 18 NA TRBJ2-6 TRBD1 TRBV10-1
CASSVASAGEQYF TGTGCCAGCAGCGTAGCGAGTGCAGGGGAGCAGTACTTC 13 NA TRBJ2-7 NA TRBV9
CASALIGTATQYF TGTGCTAGTGCCCTAATCGGGACAGCTACCCAGTACTTC 13 NA TRBJ2-5 TRBD1 TRBV12-5
CASSQAQGTSGRLTSSYNEQFF TGTGCCAGCAGCCAGGCCCAAGGGACTAGCGGGAGGCTGACGTCTTCCTACAATGAGCAGTTCTTC 22 NA TRBJ2-1 TRBD2 TRBV4-2
CATSSGRESYGGYTF TGTGCCACCAGCAGTGGACGGGAAAGCTATGGTGGCTACACCTTC 15 NA TRBJ1-2 NA TRBV15
CAWSPRQGATGNTIYF TGTGCCTGGAGCCCTAGACAGGGGGCAACTGGAAACACCATATATTTT 16 NA TRBJ1-3 TRBD1 TRBV30
CASSGLAGGRQYF TGTGCCAGCAGCGGACTAGCGGGAGGTCGGCAGTACTTC 13 NA TRBJ2-7 TRBD2 TRBV5-6
CASSLGQGSGNTIYF TGTGCTAGCAGCTTAGGACAGGGCTCTGGAAACACCATATATTTT 15 NA TRBJ1-3 TRBD1 TRBV7-7